These 27 T cell receptor beta chains originate from one sample sequenced in a study of shared clonotypes between healthy human individuals. Clones were sequenced by immunoSEQ multiplex PCR, and TCRdb holds only the in-frame ones, with some missing. The sample gives around 2,000,000 clones, roughly 94% of which show up once; about 0.13% is in the top ten. Sequencing was done on a sample of naive CD4+ T cells sorted from blood. Subset in this sample: CD45RA+ positively selected. The origin of the receptors is a man aged 18-30 years in good health.

This clone was detected only once. The chain couples TRBV7-2 to TRBJ1-4; no firm D call. The germline CDR1 and CDR2 sequences are SGHTA and FQGNSA. CDR3 length: 16 residues. Trimming stripped 1 base from V and 1 base from J, with 10 bases between. This chain's CDR3 is CASSLGLAGTNEKLFF. The CDR3, as DNA: TGTGCCAGCAGCTTAGGTTTGGCAGGAACTAATGAAAAACTGTTTTTT.

Note on this clone: Other nucleotide sequences from this sample produce the same CDR3. The DNA of the CDR3 is TGTGCCAGCAGTCAGGACGGAAACTATGGCTACACCTTC. Translated: CASSQDGNYGYTF. The V call is TRBV5-4, the J call TRBJ1-2; unclear D gene. V was trimmed by 5 bases and J by 2 bases, leaving 10 bases between them. The CDR3 runs 13 residues. Looked up from germline, CDR1 is SGHNT and CDR2 is YYREEE (reference sequence).

The chain carries TRBV27 and TRBJ1-5, with a tentative D call TRBD1 (6 bases). The germline V gene has CDR1 MNHEY and CDR2 SMNVEV (reference sequence). Trimming took off 5 bases at V and 2 bases at J, with 16 bases between the two ends. The CDR3 consists of 16 residues. The CDR3 bases are TGTGCCAGCAGTATCACCGGGACAACCGGCAATCAGCCCCAGCATTTT. Amino acids: CASSITGTTGNQPQHF.

The chain has TRBV5-4 and TRBJ2-6; no firm D call. CDR3 size: 15 residues. Per the germline V gene, CDR1 is SGHNT and CDR2 is YYREEE (reference sequence). Trimming removed 3 bases at V and 2 bases at J, with 9 bases between. The CDR3, as DNA: TGTGCCAGCAGCTCTAGTGTCGCTGGGGCCAACGTCCTGACTTTC. This translates into CASSSSVAGANVLTF.

To note about this clone: A much larger clonotype is one base distant, so this may be a read error. The chain uses TRBV7-9 and TRBJ1-5, with D maybe TRBD1 (6 bases). CDR3 size: 14 residues. V was clipped by 2 bases and J by 3 bases, with 8 bases between them. Germline assignment: CDR1 SEHNR and CDR2 FQNEAQ (reference sequence). CDR3 amino acids: CASSLSGANQPQHF. For the CDR3, the DNA is TGTGCCAGCAGCTTATCAGGGGCCAATCAGCCCCAGCATTTT.

This clone was recorded once. The V call is TRBV20-1, the J call TRBJ2-5; D gene ambiguous. Germline lookup yields CDR1 DFQATT and CDR2 SNEGSKA (reference sequence). The germline V and J ends were trimmed by 8 bases and 4 bases, with 8 bases remaining between them. This CDR3 has 10 residues. The CDR3 DNA sequence: TGCAGTATCGGTTCAGAGACCCAGTACTTC. Translation: CSIGSETQYF.

Points on this clone: Within the sample, other DNA sequences also encode this same CDR3. The chain recombines TRBV29-1 with TRBJ1-4; D call uncertain. The germline gives CDR1 SQVTM, CDR2 ANQGSEA. V gave up 5 bases and J gave up 2 bases, with 9 bases separating them. The CDR3 loop spans 13 amino acids. The CDR3 DNA reads TGCAGCGTTCGGAGGGCTACTAATGAAAAACTGTTTTTT. It encodes CSVRRATNEKLFF.

J is TRBJ1-6 and V is TRBV29-1; a weak D match, TRBD1 (5 bases). V lost 8 bases to trimming and J lost 4 bases, with 18 bases between them. The CDR3 has 15 amino acids. The germline V gene has CDR1 SQVTM and CDR2 ANQGSEA. In DNA form, the CDR3 reads TGCAGCCCTGCGTGGGTACAGGAGTATAATTCACCCCTCCACTTT. This gives the protein CSPAWVQEYNSPLHF.

The rearrangement uses TRBV25-1 and TRBJ2-1; D is unresolved. V lost 4 bases, J lost 8 bases, and 6 bases lay in between. The length of the CDR3 is 11 residues. Germline values: CDR1 MGHDK, CDR2 SYGVNS. As DNA, the CDR3 is TGTGCCAGCAGTGGGGGATATGAGCAGTTCTTC. Translating it yields CASSGGYEQFF.

The chain joins TRBV28 to TRBJ1-2, with D perhaps TRBD1 (6 bases). The germline V gene has CDR1 MDHEN and CDR2 SYDVKM. Trimming took off 5 bases at V and 7 bases at J, with 17 bases between the two ends. This CDR3 region has 14 residues. CDR3 nucleotide sequence: TGTGCCAGCAGTCCCCAGGGGAAGGGTCGTGGCTACACCTTC. Its protein is CASSPQGKGRGYTF.

The J gene is TRBJ2-3, the V gene TRBV29-1, with D perhaps TRBD1 (6 bases). The ends were cut back, 5 bases at V and 2 bases at J, with 11 bases in the middle. CDR3 length: 13 amino acids. CDR1 is SQVTM, CDR2 ANQGSEA, per germline. The CDR3 DNA reads TGCAGCGTTCCCCGGGACACCACAGATACGCAGTATTTT. Protein product: CSVPRDTTDTQYF.

The rearrangement links TRBV27 to TRBJ2-6, with D possibly being TRBD1 or TRBD2 (5 bases each). Looked up from germline, CDR1 is MNHEY and CDR2 is SMNVEV (reference sequence). Trimming removed 5 bases from V and 3 bases from J, with 14 bases in between. This CDR3 comprises 16 residues. CDR3 sequence (DNA): TGTGCCAGCAGTCCCACGGGGCCGTTTGGGGCCAACGTCCTGACTTTC. Translation gives CASSPTGPFGANVLTF.

The chain joins TRBV7-2 to TRBJ2-5; 15 bases fit TRBD2. Germline V CDR1 and CDR2: SGHTA, FQGNSA. V gave up 5 bases and J gave up 4 bases; unmatched junction bases: 8. This CDR3 spans 17 amino acids. The DNA of the CDR3 is TGTGCCAGCAGCCCCGTCGGGACTAGCGGGAGGACAGAGACCCAGTACTTC. This translates into CASSPVGTSGRTETQYF.

The chain combines TRBV6-6 with TRBJ1-5; D not resolved. V was pared by 9 bases and J by 7 bases, with 16 bases between. Looked up from germline, CDR1 is MNHNY and CDR2 is SVGAGI (reference sequence). The CDR3 is made up of 13 amino acids. The CDR3: CASLTISGQPQHF. The CDR3 region has the DNA TGTGCCAGTCTGACTATCTCGGGGCAGCCCCAGCATTTT.

This clone is a singleton in its sample. The chain links TRBV29-1 to TRBJ1-1; TRBD1 aligns across 7 bases. The V and J ends lost 6 bases and 3 bases, in that order; junction bases with no gene match: 7. Germline V gene data show CDR1 as SQVTM and CDR2 as ANQGSEA. This CDR3 has 13 residues. In DNA form, the CDR3 reads TGCAGCGTCAGCATACAGGGGTACACTGAAGCTTTCTTT. Its translation: CSVSIQGYTEAFF.

The rearrangement links TRBV6-1 to TRBJ1-5, with 7 bases identical to TRBD1. This CDR3 is built from 15 residues. Germline V gives CDR1 MNHNS, CDR2 SASEGT. The J segment lost 1 base and the V segment lost 6 bases, leaving 6 bases of the junction unmatched. CDR3 in DNA: TGTGCCAGCAGGCAACCACAGGGGAGCAATCAGCCCCAGCATTTT. This gives the protein CASRQPQGSNQPQHF.

The chain's CDR3 is CASSESASGEQFF. The CDR3 DNA is TGCGCCAGCAGTGAGTCCGCTAGCGGGGAGCAGTTCTTC. The chain combines TRBV10-1 with TRBJ2-1; the match to TRBD2 covers 8 bases. With V trimmed by 0 bases and J by 10 bases, 2 bases remained unmatched. This CDR3 spans 13 amino acids. Germline CDR1 is WNHNN and CDR2 is SYGVQD (reference sequence).

Concerning this clone itself: This same CDR3 is encoded by further DNA sequences in the sample. CDR3 sequence reads: CASSEEGSSYNEQFF. The CDR3 region has the DNA TGTGCCAGCAGTGAAGAGGGTAGCTCCTACAATGAGCAGTTCTTC. The rearrangement joins TRBV6-1 to TRBJ2-1; D uncertain. From germline, CDR1 is MNHNS and CDR2 SASEGT. The CDR3 contains 15 residues. Trimming cost V 1 base and J 0 bases, with 7 bases left between them.

V and J are TRBV11-2 and TRBJ2-5, with TRBD2 matching over 10 bases. Germline-derived CDR1 and CDR2 are SGHAT and FQNNGV. The V and J ends lost 3 bases and 4 bases, in that order; junction bases with no gene match: 5. This CDR3 is 15 amino acids long. The CDR3 here is CASSFFKREGETQYF. As DNA, the CDR3 is TGTGCCAGCAGCTTCTTCAAGCGGGAGGGAGAGACCCAGTACTTC.

The rearrangement uses TRBV27 and TRBJ1-5, with 8 positions matching TRBD1. CDR1 and CDR2 from the germline V gene are MNHEY and SMNVEV (reference sequence). V lost 4 bases, J lost 6 bases, and 8 bases stayed unmatched. This CDR3 has 15 residues. CDR3 DNA sequence: TGTGCCAGCAGTTCCGGACAGGGTCGGAGTCAGCCCCAGCATTTT. Protein sequence: CASSSGQGRSQPQHF.

The rearrangement uses TRBV6-6 and TRBJ1-1, with 8 bases identical to TRBD1. The CDR3 is 14 residues long. The V gene's germline CDR1 is MNHNY and CDR2 SVGAGI (reference sequence). J gave up 5 bases and V 6 bases, and 8 bases lay outside the gene matches. The CDR3 sequence is CASRPTGESTEAFF. DNA for the CDR3: TGTGCCAGCAGACCGACAGGGGAATCGACTGAAGCTTTCTTT.

The chain employs TRBV6-5 and TRBJ2-7; D is perhaps TRBD2 (5 bases). The germline CDR1 and CDR2 sequences are MNHEY and SVGAGI. V was pared by 7 bases and J by 4 bases, with 8 bases between. The CDR3 runs to 11 residues. The CDR3 coding sequence is TGTGCCAGCACGGGGATGTACGAGCAGTACTTC. Translating gives CASTGMYEQYF.

This clone has a single count. This chain links TRBV5-4 with TRBJ2-1; 11 positions match TRBD2. This CDR3 region has 16 residues. Germline-derived CDR1 and CDR2 are SGHNT and YYREEE (reference sequence). V lost 4 bases and J lost 3; bases outside the gene matches: 6. For the CDR3, the DNA is TGTGCCAGCAGCCCGGGTGGGACTAGCGGCTACAATGAGCAGTTCTTC. Residues: CASSPGGTSGYNEQFF.

V and J are TRBV6-6 and TRBJ1-1; D is unclear. The CDR3 contains 13 residues. Germline CDR1 and CDR2: MNHNY and SVGAGI (reference sequence). Trimming cost V 8 bases and J 1 base, with 11 bases left between them. CDR3 residues: CASVRLANTEAFF. CDR3 bases: TGTGCCAGCGTCCGGCTTGCGAACACTGAAGCTTTCTTT.

The chain combines TRBV2 with TRBJ2-3; possible D gene TRBD2, 5 bases. This CDR3 has 14 amino acids. Germline V gene data show CDR1 as SNHLY and CDR2 as FYNNEI. Trimming shortened V by 3 bases and J by 0 bases, and 7 bases separated the two germline ends. This chain's CDR3 is CASSDKRSTDTQYF. CDR3 nucleotides: TGTGCCAGCAGTGACAAGCGGAGCACAGATACGCAGTATTTT.

V usage is TRBV29-1 and J usage is TRBJ2-7; weak D call: TRBD2 (6 bases). This CDR3 has 13 amino acids. CDR1 SQVTM and CDR2 ANQGSEA come from the germline V gene. Trimming took off 2 bases at V and 3 bases at J, with 11 bases between the two ends. The CDR3 sequence: CSVEPGACYEQYF. Here the CDR3 DNA reads TGCAGCGTTGAACCGGGAGCGTGCTACGAGCAGTACTTC.

The rearrangement joins TRBV4-2 to TRBJ2-3; TRBD2 aligns across 9 bases. The CDR3 spans 16 residues. The V and J ends lost 0 bases and 4 bases, in that order; junction bases with no gene match: 5. Germline lookup yields CDR1 LGHNA and CDR2 YNFKEQ. The CDR3 bases are TGTGCCAGCAGCCAAGATTTGGCGGGGGGGCCAGATACGCAGTATTTT. It translates to CASSQDLAGGPDTQYF.